This paragraph covers one T cell receptor beta chain sequence. The antigen is undetermined. Profiled with immunoSEQ multiplex PCR; TCRdb holds only in-frame clones, not every one. The data show tens of thousands of clones, approximately 89% seen once. This specimen belongs to a study of OX40 agonist ivuxolimab in advanced cancers. Findings and limits, study-wide: The expanded peripheral T cells' antigen specificity was not determined.

The CDR3 is made up of 15 amino acids. CDR1 is SSHAT and CDR2 is FNYEAQ in the germline V gene (reference sequence). V was shortened by 1 base and J by 6 bases, with 13 bases between the two germline ends. This chain joins TRBV7-7 and TRBJ2-1; TRBD2 is a possible D gene (6 bases). The material was CD4+ or CD8+ T cells sorted from blood, obtained in a trial of the OX40 agonist ivuxolimab. The receptor was derived from an adult with an advanced solid tumor such as melanoma, head and neck, liver or kidney cancer. CDR3 DNA sequence: TGTGCCAGCAGCTTAGAGGTAGGGGAGGCCAATGAGCAGTTCTTC. This sequence encodes CASSLEVGEANEQFF.